A single sample gave rise to the 2 T cell receptor beta chains below, sequenced in a study of control samples from healthy donors and cancer patients. Data came from immunoSEQ multiplex PCR; TCRdb stores just in-frame clones and leaves some out. The profile shows roughly 30,000 clones, around 90% of them singletons. The sequenced sample consisted of formalin-fixed, paraffin-embedded tissue. The receptors stem from a female donor with melanoma.

This chain uses TRBV11-1 with TRBJ1-2; D unclear. Trimming shortened V by 2 bases and J by 4 bases, and 11 bases separated the two germline ends. This CDR3 region has 14 residues. Germline V gene data show CDR1 as SGHAT and CDR2 as FQDESV (reference sequence). The CDR3: CASSLSGTRYGYTF. The CDR3 DNA is TGTGCCAGCAGCTTATCAGGAACCCGCTATGGCTACACCTTC.

This clone has just one count. The rearrangement links TRBV7-9 to TRBJ2-3; TRBD1 aligns across 8 bases. CDR1 and CDR2 from the germline V gene are SEHNR and FQNEAQ (reference sequence). This CDR3 is 14 amino acids long. The V segment lost 5 bases and the J segment 3 bases; nucleotides outside the gene matches: 4. CDR3: CASSGYRGTDTQYF. The DNA for the CDR3 is TGTGCCAGCAGCGGGTACAGGGGGACAGATACGCAGTATTTT.